This TCR beta chain was captured in a study of OX40 agonist ivuxolimab in advanced cancers. Study observations and caveats: Clonal expansion by week 6 occurred in CD4+ and CD8+ blood T cells (at 0.1 to 3.0 mg/kg). The study did not work out the antigen specificity of the expanded peripheral T cells.

There are 13 residues in the CDR3. The V gene lost 5 bases and the J gene lost 3 bases, with 11 bases spanning the gap. Germline V gene data show CDR1 as MNHEY and CDR2 as SVGAGI. The study sampled blood at baseline, cycle 4 day 1, and cycle 7 day 1. In the case of this clone: Its antigen is unidentified.

Clones were sequenced by immunoSEQ multiplex PCR, and TCRdb holds only the in-frame ones, with some missing. The sample carries around 31,000 clones, approximately 89% recorded once. This TCR was recovered from an adult with an advanced solid tumor such as melanoma, head and neck, liver or kidney cancer. The sequencing here drew on CD4+ or CD8+ T cells sorted from blood, taken in a trial of the OX40 agonist ivuxolimab. The V gene is TRBV6-5, the J gene TRBJ2-7, with D possibly TRBD2 on 6 matching bases. CDR3 sequence (DNA): TGTGCCAGCAGTATCGGGACTTACTACGAGCAGTACTTC. Translating gives CASSIGTYYEQYF.